These T cell receptor beta chains were read from a single sample in a study of blood T cells in healthy people across ages. TCRdb reprocessed the 5' RACE reads with MiXCR, giving one entry per CDR3 protein. The sample holds fewer than 2 million distinct CDR3 sequences, around 42% seen once. Source material: blood. The receptors here all came from a human donor in good health. Each CDR3 is given with its conserved first and last residue. D genes are given only for firm matches. Expanded clones get a size class; other rows say once, few or many, or leave the size out.

>.|TRBJ2-1|.|TRBV20-1
CSATAVGLSYNEQFF
TGCAGTGCAACCGCGGTGGGCCTCTCCTACAATGAGCAGTTCTTC
>.|TRBJ2-7|.|TRBV4-3
CASSQEVSGSPYEQYF
TGCGCCAGCAGCCAAGAGGTGTCAGGCTCCCCCTACGAGCAGTACTTC
>.|TRBJ2-4|.|TRBV7-9
CASSGTRGHEQCF
TGTGCCAGCAGCGGAACCAGGGGCCACGAGCAGTGCTTC
>.|TRBJ2-3|.|TRBV15
CATRAATERYTQYF
TGTGCCACCCGTGCTGCGACCGAGCGATATACGCAGTATTTT
>.|TRBJ1-2|.|TRBV6-2/TRBV6-3
CASTTDSPNYGYTF
TGTGCCAGCACGACGGACAGCCCTAACTATGGTTACACCTTC
>TRBD1|TRBJ2-7|.|TRBV6-5
CASRTGTGPYEQYF
TGTGCCAGCAGAACCGGGACAGGGCCGTACGAGCAGTACTTC
>.|TRBJ2-3|.|TRBV6-5
CASRYGGSTTDTQYF
TGTGCCAGCAGGTACGGGGGCAGCACCACAGATACGCAGTATTTT
>.|TRBJ2-7|.|TRBV28
CASIRGASPDEQYF
TGTGCCAGCATAAGGGGGGCCTCCCCGGACGAGCAGTACTTC
>.|TRBJ1-4|many|TRBV7-2
CASSLGPSGEEKLFF
TGTGCCAGCAGCTTAGGGCCCTCGGGGGAGGAAAAACTGTTTTTT
>.|TRBJ2-3|few|TRBV6-5
CASRSTGTQWDTQYF
TGTGCCAGCAGATCCACAGGGACACAGTGGGATACGCAGTATTTT
>.|TRBJ2-2|few|TRBV6-4
CASSDRVAGELFF
TGTGCCAGCAGTGACAGGGTGGCCGGGGAGCTGTTTTTT
>.|TRBJ2-5|.|TRBV20-1
CRARGIQETQYF
TGCAGGGCCCGGGGAATCCAAGAGACCCAGTACTTC
>TRBD1|TRBJ2-3|.|TRBV18
CASSRRDRVADTQYF
TGTGCCAGCTCACGACGGGACAGGGTGGCAGATACGCAGTATTTT
>TRBD1|TRBJ2-7|once|TRBV5-1
CASSYGLYVRRDRVYEQYF
TGCGCCAGCAGCTATGGGTTGTATGTCCGCCGGGACAGGGTCTACGAGCAGTACTTC
>.|TRBJ2-3|.|TRBV5-1
CASSLGEPSTDTQYF
TGCGCCAGCAGCTTGGGGGAGCCCTCCACAGATACGCAGTATTTT
>.|TRBJ2-3|few|TRBV6-6
CASTNRVPRADTQYF
TGTGCCAGCACCAACAGGGTCCCCAGGGCAGATACGCAGTATTTT
>.|TRBJ2-1|.|TRBV19
CASSIDGGGNEQFF
TGTGCCAGTAGTATAGATGGCGGAGGAAATGAGCAGTTCTTC
>TRBD1|TRBJ1-6|.|TRBV10-3
CAISESTGGTNNSPLHF
TGTGCCATCAGTGAGTCGACAGGGGGGACTAATAATTCACCCCTCCACTTT
>TRBD2|TRBJ2-1|.|TRBV7-9
CASSTLAGVQSSWFF
TGTGCCAGCAGCACACTAGCGGGGGTACAATCTAGTTGGTTCTTC
>TRBD2|TRBJ2-1|.|TRBV4-2
CASSQELAGGHNEQFF
TGTGCCAGCAGCCAAGAGTTAGCGGGGGGCCACAATGAGCAGTTCTTC
>.|TRBJ2-3|.|TRBV6-1
CASSEVPGPRTDTQYF
TGTGCCAGCAGTGAAGTCCCGGGCCCTCGCACAGATACGCAGTATTTT
>TRBD2|TRBJ2-3|.|TRBV9
CASSPTSGGAGADTQYF
TGTGCCAGCAGCCCCACTAGCGGGGGGGCCGGAGCAGATACGCAGTATTTT
>.|TRBJ2-1|few|TRBV12-3/TRBV12-4
CASSLGLAREQFF
TGTGCCAGCAGCCTCGGACTGGCGCGGGAGCAGTTCTTC
>.|TRBJ1-5|.|TRBV12-3/TRBV12-4
CASSSLLGIRNNQPQHF
TGTGCCAGCAGTTCCCTATTGGGTATCCGGAACAATCAGCCCCAGCATTTT
>.|TRBJ2-5|few|TRBV6-2/TRBV6-3
CASSDRGQETQYF
TGTGCCAGCAGTGATCGGGGACAAGAGACCCAGTACTTC
>TRBD1|TRBJ2-3|.|TRBV12-3/TRBV12-4
CASRGTVEDTQYF
TGTGCCAGCAGGGGGACAGTGGAAGATACGCAGTATTTT
>.|TRBJ2-7|few|TRBV5-1
CASSWDGAYEQYF
TGCGCCAGCAGCTGGGACGGCGCCTACGAGCAGTACTTC
>TRBD2|TRBJ2-7|few|TRBV20-1
CSASAGDSYEQYF
TGCAGTGCTAGCGCGGGGGACTCCTACGAGCAGTACTTC
>.|TRBJ2-4|.|TRBV20-1
CSARDPNGGGDRIGKNIQYF
TGCAGTGCTAGAGACCCCAATGGCGGGGGCGACAGGATTGGTAAAAACATTCAGTACTTC
>.|TRBJ2-7|.|TRBV6-2/TRBV6-3
CASSYSKGQFQRDEQYF
TGTGCCAGCAGTTACTCGAAAGGACAGTTCCAAAGAGACGAGCAGTACTTC
>TRBD2|TRBJ2-3|.|TRBV11-2
CASALAGGGDTRYF
TGTGCCAGCGCATTAGCGGGGGGGGGAGATACGCGGTATTTT
>TRBD2|TRBJ2-7|few|TRBV20-1
CSARWRGTYEQYF
TGCAGTGCTAGATGGCGGGGGACCTACGAGCAGTACTTC
>.|TRBJ1-2|few|TRBV12-3/TRBV12-4
CASTQPGEDYGYTF
TGTGCCAGCACCCAACCAGGGGAAGATTATGGCTACACCTTC
>.|TRBJ2-1|few|TRBV20-1
CSARELGVSSYNEQFF
TGCAGTGCTAGAGAGCTGGGGGTTAGCTCCTACAATGAGCAGTTCTTC
>.|TRBJ1-5|.|TRBV10-2
CASSEQGHFNQPQHF
TGCGCCAGCAGTGAGCAGGGCCACTTCAATCAGCCCCAGCATTTT
>TRBD1|TRBJ1-5|.|TRBV6-5
CASSLRGVTGNNQPQHF
TGTGCCAGCAGTCTACGGGGGGTGACAGGGAACAATCAGCCCCAGCATTTT
>.|TRBJ2-3|.|TRBV4-3
CASSPKWTELDSPTDTQYF
TGCGCCAGCAGCCCCAAATGGACAGAGCTCGACTCCCCCACAGATACGCAGTATTTT
>.|TRBJ2-7|.|TRBV4-2
CASSQVGRSSYEQYF
TGTGCCAGCAGCCAAGTAGGCAGAAGCTCCTACGAGCAGTACTTC
>.|TRBJ2-1|.|TRBV10-3
CAISESLVGPNDEQFF
TGTGCCATCAGTGAGTCGTTGGTGGGGCCGAACGATGAGCAGTTCTTC
>.|TRBJ2-7|.|TRBV20-1
CSALTGPFSYEQYF
TGCAGTGCCCTTACAGGGCCTTTCTCCTACGAGCAGTACTTC
>TRBD1|TRBJ2-5|.|TRBV5-1
CASSIGTGRGETQYF
TGCGCCAGCAGCATAGGGACAGGGCGCGGGGAGACCCAGTACTTC
>.|TRBJ2-7|few|TRBV4-3
CASSQAGQGSGEQYF
TGCGCCAGCAGCCAAGCCGGCCAGGGGTCAGGAGAGCAGTACTTC
>TRBD1|TRBJ2-1|.|TRBV7-2
CASSLEQGEYNEQFF
TGTGCCAGCAGCTTAGAACAGGGGGAATACAATGAGCAGTTCTTC
>TRBD2|TRBJ2-5|.|TRBV20-1
CSAIAGATRETQYF
TGCAGTGCGATAGCGGGGGCGACCCGAGAGACCCAGTACTTC
>TRBD1|TRBJ2-4|many|TRBV5-1
CASSWDPTGNQNIQYF
TGCGCCAGCAGCTGGGACCCGACAGGGAACCAAAACATTCAGTACTTC
>TRBD1|TRBJ2-7|.|TRBV4-3
CASSQDQGQGSEQTNYEQYF
TGCGCCAGCAGCCAAGATCAAGGACAGGGGAGTGAGCAGACCAACTACGAGCAGTACTTC
>TRBD2|TRBJ2-7|.|TRBV20-1
CSARDSGAGAYEQYF
TGCAGTGCTAGAGATTCCGGGGCGGGAGCCTACGAGCAGTACTTC
>.|TRBJ2-3|.|TRBV7-6
CASSKMGHSSTDTQYF
TGTGCCAGCAGCAAAATGGGACACTCTAGCACAGATACGCAGTATTTT
>TRBD2|TRBJ2-1|.|TRBV9
CASSSDGVASGVYNEQFF
TGTGCCAGCAGCTCCGACGGGGTAGCTAGCGGGGTATACAATGAGCAGTTCTTC
>.|TRBJ1-5|.|TRBV6-5
CASSYSWVSDQPQHF
TGTGCCAGCAGTTACTCGTGGGTTTCCGATCAGCCCCAGCATTTT
>TRBD1|TRBJ1-3|.|TRBV7-2
CASSLGLTGGFGNTIYF
TGTGCCAGCAGCTTAGGGTTAACAGGGGGCTTTGGAAACACCATATATTTT
>.|TRBJ1-5|.|TRBV20-1
CSAREGRGWSQPQHF
TGCAGTGCTAGAGAGGGGAGGGGATGGAGTCAGCCCCAGCATTTT
>.|TRBJ2-1|.|TRBV7-9
CAIKGEGPYNEQFF
TGTGCCATCAAGGGTGAGGGTCCCTACAATGAGCAGTTCTTC